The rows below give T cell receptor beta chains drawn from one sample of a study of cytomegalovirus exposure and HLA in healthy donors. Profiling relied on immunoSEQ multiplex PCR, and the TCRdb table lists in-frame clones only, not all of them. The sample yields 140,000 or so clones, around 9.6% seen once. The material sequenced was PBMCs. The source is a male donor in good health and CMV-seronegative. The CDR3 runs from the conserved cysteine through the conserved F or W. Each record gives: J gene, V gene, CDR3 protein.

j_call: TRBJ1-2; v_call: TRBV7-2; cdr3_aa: CASSQGQAFYGYTF
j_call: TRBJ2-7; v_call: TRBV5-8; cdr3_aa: CASSLTGYEQYF
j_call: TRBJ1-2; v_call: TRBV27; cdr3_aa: CASSDLRGHYGYTF
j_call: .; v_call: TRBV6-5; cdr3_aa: CASSLARQSYEQYF
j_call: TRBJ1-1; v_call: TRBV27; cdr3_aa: CASSLRQARNTEAFF
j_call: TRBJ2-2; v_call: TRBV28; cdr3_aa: CASSLAGGTGELFF
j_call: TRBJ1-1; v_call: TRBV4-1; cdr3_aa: CASSQVWEMNTEAFF
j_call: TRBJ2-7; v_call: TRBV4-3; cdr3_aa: CASSQGYGDRGYEQYF
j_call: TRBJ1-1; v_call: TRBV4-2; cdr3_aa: CASSHIGGGAPSAFF
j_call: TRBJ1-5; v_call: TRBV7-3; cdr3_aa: CASSFRGNQPQHF
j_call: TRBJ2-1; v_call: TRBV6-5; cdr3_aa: CASSYSRQSYNEQFF
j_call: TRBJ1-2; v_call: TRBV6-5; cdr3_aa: CASTPHRAGIYGYTF
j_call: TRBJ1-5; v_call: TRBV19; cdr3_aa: CASSPGRQRYQPQHF
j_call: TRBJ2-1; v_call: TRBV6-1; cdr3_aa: CASSDAHGQGYYNEQFF
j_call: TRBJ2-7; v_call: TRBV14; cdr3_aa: CASSPSGKWIEQYF
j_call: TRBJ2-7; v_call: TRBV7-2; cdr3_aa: CASSLDQGVSTHYEQYF
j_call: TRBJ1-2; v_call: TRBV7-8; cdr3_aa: CASSSPSGVNYGYTF
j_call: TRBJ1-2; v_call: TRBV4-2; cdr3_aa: CASSRTGRDGYTF
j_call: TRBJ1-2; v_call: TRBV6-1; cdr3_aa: CASSEGRAGNYGYTF
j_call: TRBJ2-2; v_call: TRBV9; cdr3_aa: CASSGRQSAGELFF
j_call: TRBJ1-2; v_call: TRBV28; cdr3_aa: CASSLPGSGGYTF
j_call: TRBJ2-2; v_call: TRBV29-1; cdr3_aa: CSVLAGHVPTGELFF
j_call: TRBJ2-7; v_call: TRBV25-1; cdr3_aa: CASSDRGLADYEQYF
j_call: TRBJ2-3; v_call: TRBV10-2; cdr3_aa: CASSGLGTDTQYF
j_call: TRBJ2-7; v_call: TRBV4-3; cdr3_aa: CASSQDRGLAGGREQYF
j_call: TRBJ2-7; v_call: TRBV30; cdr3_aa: CAWSGDSVRNSYEQYF
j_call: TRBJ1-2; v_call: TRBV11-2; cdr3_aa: CASSPRPEGGYGYTF
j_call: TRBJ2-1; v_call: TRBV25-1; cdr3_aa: CASSGDRGPTSNEQFF
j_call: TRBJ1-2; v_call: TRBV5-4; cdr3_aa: CASSLGQGQSNYGYTF
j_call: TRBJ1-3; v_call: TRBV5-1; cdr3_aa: CASTPDSTGNTIYF
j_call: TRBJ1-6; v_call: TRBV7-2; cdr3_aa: CASSLARDSPLHF
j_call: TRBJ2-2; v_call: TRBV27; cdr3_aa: CASSLVRQTNTGELFF
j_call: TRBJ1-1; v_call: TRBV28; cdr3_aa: CASSRDRRTEAFF
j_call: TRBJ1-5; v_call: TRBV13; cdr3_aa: CASSYGGPSQPQHF
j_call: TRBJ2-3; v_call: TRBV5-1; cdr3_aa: CASSRTGSTDTQYF
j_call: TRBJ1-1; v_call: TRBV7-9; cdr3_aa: CASSQGPEAFF
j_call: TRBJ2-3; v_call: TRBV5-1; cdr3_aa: CASSLAGTKGTDTQYF
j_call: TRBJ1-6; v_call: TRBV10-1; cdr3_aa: CASRDTGQESLVLSNSPLHF
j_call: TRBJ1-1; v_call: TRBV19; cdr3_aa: CASSMVLYHEAFF
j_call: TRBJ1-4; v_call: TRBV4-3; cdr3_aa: CASSQDGGLREKLFF
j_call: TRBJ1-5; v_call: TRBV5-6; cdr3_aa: CASSFSNQPQHF
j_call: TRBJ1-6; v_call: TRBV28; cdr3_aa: CASSGGVGKNSPLHF
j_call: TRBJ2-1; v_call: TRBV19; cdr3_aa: CASRDGGLGNEQFF
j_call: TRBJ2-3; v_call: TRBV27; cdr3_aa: CASSSLLGRLTDTQYF
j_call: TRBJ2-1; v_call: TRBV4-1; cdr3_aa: CASSQTGTKQFF
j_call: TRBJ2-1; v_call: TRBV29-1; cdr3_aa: CSVDSRLAEYNEQFF
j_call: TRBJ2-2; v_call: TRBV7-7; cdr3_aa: CASRLQGTGELFF
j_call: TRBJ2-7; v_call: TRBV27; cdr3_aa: CASSLRPGGLYF
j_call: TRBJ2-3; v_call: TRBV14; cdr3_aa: CASSQPRGLAGSDTQYF
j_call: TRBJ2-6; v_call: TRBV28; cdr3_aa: CASRYSGANVLTF
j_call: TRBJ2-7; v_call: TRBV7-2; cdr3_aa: CASSLDRDRASYEQYF
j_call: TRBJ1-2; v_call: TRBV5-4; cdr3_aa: CASSSRSGNNYGYTF
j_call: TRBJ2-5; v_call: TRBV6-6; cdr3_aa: CASSYSIGTGGETQYF
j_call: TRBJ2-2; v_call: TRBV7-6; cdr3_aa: CASSVTGGPNTGELFF
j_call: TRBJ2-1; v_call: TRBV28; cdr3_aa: CASSSPGREGLYEQFF
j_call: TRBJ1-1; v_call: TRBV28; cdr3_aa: CASSLSAGAEAFF
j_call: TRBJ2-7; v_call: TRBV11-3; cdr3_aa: CASSLGGAETYEQYF
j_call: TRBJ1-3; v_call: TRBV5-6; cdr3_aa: CASSPRGFGNTIYF
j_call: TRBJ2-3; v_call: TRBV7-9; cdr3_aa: CATGGDRDTDTQYF
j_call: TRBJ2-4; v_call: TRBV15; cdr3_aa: CATSIRTGSNIQYF